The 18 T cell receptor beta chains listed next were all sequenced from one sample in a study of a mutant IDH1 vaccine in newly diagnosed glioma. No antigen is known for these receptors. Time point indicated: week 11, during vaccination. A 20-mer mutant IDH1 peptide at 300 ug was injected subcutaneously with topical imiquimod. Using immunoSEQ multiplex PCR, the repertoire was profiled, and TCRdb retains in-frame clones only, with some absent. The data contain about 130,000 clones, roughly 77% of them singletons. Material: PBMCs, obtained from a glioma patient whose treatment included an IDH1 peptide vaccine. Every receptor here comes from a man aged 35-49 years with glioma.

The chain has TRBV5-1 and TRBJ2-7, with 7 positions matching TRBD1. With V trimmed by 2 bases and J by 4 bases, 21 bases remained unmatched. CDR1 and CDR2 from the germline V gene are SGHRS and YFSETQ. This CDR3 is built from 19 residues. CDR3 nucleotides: TGCGCCAGCAGCTTTCCGGGCGGTCAGACAGGGTCTAAGGCTTACGAGCAGTACTTC. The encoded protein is CASSFPGGQTGSKAYEQYF.

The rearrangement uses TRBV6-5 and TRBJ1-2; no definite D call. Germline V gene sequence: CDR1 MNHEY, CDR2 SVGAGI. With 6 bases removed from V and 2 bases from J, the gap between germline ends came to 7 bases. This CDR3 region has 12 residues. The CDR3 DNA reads TGTGCCAGCAGCCCCTGGAACTATGGCTACACCTTC. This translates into CASSPWNYGYTF.

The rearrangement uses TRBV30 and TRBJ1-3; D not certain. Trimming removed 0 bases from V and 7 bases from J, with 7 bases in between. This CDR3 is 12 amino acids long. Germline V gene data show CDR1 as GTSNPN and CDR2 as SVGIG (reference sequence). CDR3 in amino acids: CAWSVLGNTIYF. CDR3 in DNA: TGTGCCTGGAGTGTACTGGGTAACACCATATATTTT.

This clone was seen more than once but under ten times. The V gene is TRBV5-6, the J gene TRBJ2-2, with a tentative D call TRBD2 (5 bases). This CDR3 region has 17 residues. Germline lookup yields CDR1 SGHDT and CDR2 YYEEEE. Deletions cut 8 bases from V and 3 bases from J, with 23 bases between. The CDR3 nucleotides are TGTGCCAGTCTCGCAACGAAGCGGAGCTTGGACACCGGGGAGCTGTTTTTT. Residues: CASLATKRSLDTGELFF.

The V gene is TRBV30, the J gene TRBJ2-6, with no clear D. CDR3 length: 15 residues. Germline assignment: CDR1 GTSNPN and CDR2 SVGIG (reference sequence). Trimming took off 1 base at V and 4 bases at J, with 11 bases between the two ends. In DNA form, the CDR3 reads TGTGCCTGGAGTGAAAAAGGTGGAGGGGCCAACGTCCTGACTTTC. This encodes CAWSEKGGGANVLTF.

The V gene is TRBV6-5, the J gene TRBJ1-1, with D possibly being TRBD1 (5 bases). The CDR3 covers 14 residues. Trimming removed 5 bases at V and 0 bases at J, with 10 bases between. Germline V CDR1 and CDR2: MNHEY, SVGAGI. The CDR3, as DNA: TGTGCCAGCAGTCTCAGGGACGTGAACACTGAAGCTTTCTTT. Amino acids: CASSLRDVNTEAFF.

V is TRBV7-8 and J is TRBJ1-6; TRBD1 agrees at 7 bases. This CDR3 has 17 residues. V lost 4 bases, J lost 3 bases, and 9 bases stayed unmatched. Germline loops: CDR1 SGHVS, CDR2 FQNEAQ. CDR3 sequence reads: CASSSSGQAHYNSPLHF. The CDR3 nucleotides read TGTGCCAGCAGCTCTAGCGGACAGGCCCACTATAATTCACCCCTCCACTTT. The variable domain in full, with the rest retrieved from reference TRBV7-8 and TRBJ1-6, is GAGVSQSPRYKVAKRGQDVALRCDPISGHVSLFWYQQALGQGPEFLTYFQNEAQLDKSGLPSDRFFAERPEGSVSTLKIQRTQQEDSAVYLCASSSSGQAHYNSPLHFGNGTRLTVT.

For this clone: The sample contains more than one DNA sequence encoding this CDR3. In nucleotides, the CDR3 is TGCGCCAGCAGCTTGCAGGTGGGCACTGAAGCTTTCTTT. This encodes CASSLQVGTEAFF. This sequence joins TRBV5-1 and TRBJ1-1; D not certain. With 1 base removed from V and 4 bases from J, the gap between germline ends came to 8 bases. CDR1 and CDR2 (germline): SGHRS, YFSETQ. There are 13 residues in the CDR3.

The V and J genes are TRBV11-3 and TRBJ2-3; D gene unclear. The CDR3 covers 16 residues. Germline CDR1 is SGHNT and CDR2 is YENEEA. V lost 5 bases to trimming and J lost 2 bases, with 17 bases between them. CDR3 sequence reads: CASSRSTGTATDTQYF. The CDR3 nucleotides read TGTGCCAGCAGCCGATCAACTGGCACTGCCACAGATACGCAGTATTTT.

In nucleotides, the CDR3 is TGTGCCAGCAGCTTTGGCAGCCCAAGCTCCTACAATGAGCAGTTCTTC. Protein sequence: CASSFGSPSSYNEQFF. The gene calls are TRBV5-4 and TRBJ2-1; D ambiguous. CDR3 size: 16 residues. Germline V gene data show CDR1 as SGHNT and CDR2 as YYREEE (reference sequence). V was shortened by 2 bases and J by 0 bases, with 12 bases between the two germline ends.

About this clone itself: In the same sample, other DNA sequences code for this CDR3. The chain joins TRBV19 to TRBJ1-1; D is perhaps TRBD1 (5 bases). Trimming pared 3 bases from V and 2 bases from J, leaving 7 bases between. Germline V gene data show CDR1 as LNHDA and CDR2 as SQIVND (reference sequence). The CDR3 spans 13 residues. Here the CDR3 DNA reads TGTGCCAGTAGTATGGGGCTAAACACTGAAGCTTTCTTT. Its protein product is CASSMGLNTEAFF.

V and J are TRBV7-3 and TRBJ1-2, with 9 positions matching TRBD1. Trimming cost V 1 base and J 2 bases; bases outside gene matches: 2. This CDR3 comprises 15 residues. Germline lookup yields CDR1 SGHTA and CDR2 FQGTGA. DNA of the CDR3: TGTGCCAGCAGCTTAAGAACAGGGGGCAACTATGGCTACACCTTC. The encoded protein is CASSLRTGGNYGYTF.

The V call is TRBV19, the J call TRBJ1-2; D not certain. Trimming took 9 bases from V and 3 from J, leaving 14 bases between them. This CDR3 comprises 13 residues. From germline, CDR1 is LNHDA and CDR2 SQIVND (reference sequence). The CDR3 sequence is CASRLLRDYGYTF. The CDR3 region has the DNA TGTGCCAGCAGGCTCTTGCGGGACTATGGCTACACCTTC.

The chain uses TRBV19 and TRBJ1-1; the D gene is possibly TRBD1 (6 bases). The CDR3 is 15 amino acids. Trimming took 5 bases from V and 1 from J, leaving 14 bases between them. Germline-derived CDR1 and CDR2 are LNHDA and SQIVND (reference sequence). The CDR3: CASSPGQKSNTEAFF. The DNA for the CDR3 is TGTGCCAGTAGTCCAGGACAGAAATCGAACACTGAAGCTTTCTTT.

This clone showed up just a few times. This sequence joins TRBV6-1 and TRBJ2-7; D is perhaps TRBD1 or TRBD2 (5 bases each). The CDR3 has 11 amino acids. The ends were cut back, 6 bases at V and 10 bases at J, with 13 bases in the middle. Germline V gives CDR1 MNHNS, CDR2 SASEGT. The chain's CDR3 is CASREGLGQYF. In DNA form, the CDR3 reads TGTGCCAGCAGAGAGGGGTTGGGACAGTACTTC.

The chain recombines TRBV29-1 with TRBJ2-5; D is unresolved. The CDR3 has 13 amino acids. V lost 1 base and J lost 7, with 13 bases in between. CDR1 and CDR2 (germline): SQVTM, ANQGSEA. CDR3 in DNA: TGCAGCGTTGAAGCTAATACCGTCTGGACCCAGTACTTC. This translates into CSVEANTVWTQYF.

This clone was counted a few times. The CDR3 DNA reads as TGTGCCAGTAGTATGGGACAGGGAATTAATAGCAATCAGCCCCAGCATTTT. Protein product: CASSMGQGINSNQPQHF. The chain recombines TRBV19 with TRBJ1-5, with 9 bases aligning to TRBD1. The CDR3 has 17 amino acids. Trimming cost V 3 bases and J 0 bases; bases outside gene matches: 6. Germline lookup yields CDR1 LNHDA and CDR2 SQIVND (reference sequence).

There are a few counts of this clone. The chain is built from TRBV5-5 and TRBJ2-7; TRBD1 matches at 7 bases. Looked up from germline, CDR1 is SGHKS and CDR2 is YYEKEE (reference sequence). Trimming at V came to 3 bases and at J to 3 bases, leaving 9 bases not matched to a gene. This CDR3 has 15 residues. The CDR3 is CASSSGTASFYEQYF. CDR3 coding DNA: TGTGCCAGCAGCTCTGGGACAGCAAGTTTCTACGAGCAGTACTTC.